Shown below are 25 T cell receptor beta chains from a single sample sequenced in a study of blood T cell repertoires in COVID-19. Repertoires were generated with immunoSEQ multiplex PCR, while TCRdb's copy carries only in-frame clones and drops some. The data show under 250,000 clones, 70% to 90% seen once. Sequencing was done on a sample of peripheral blood. These receptors came from a man aged 25-45 years with COVID-19, enrolled during active disease.

The chain carries TRBV29-1 and TRBJ1-3, with no clear D. The CDR3 consists of 12 residues. V shed 6 bases and J shed 3 bases, with 9 bases lying between them. Germline CDR1 SQVTM, CDR2 ANQGSEA. In DNA, the CDR3 is TGCAGCGTCGTTATTAATGGAAACACCATATATTTT. Translated, it gives CSVVINGNTIYF.

The genes are TRBV2 and TRBJ2-7, with 7 bases aligning to TRBD1. The CDR3 length is 14 residues. V shed 5 bases, J shed 5 bases, and the junction held 9 bases outside the gene matches. Germline loops: CDR1 SNHLY, CDR2 FYNNEI. The CDR3 spells CASSPSNDRDEQYF. The CDR3 DNA reads TGTGCCAGCAGTCCCTCTAATGACAGGGACGAGCAGTACTTC.

This clone was seen once. V gene TRBV5-1 combines with J gene TRBJ2-1, with 7 bases matching TRBD1. Germline lookup yields CDR1 SGHRS and CDR2 YFSETQ. V dropped 0 bases and J dropped 6; count of bases not matched to a gene: 9. There are 16 residues in the CDR3. CDR3 sequence reads: CASSLAWDRSSNEQFF. DNA of the CDR3: TGCGCCAGCAGCTTGGCGTGGGACAGAAGTAGCAATGAGCAGTTCTTC.

The sample holds one count of this clone. The V call is TRBV30, the J call TRBJ2-7; the D gene is possibly TRBD1 (6 bases). From germline, CDR1 is GTSNPN and CDR2 SVGIG (reference sequence). The CDR3 runs 13 residues. Trimming cost V 2 bases and J 7 bases, with 15 bases left between them. The CDR3 region has the DNA TGTGCCTGGAGTCCCGGGACATCGGTTGAGCAGTACTTC. Amino acids: CAWSPGTSVEQYF.

This chain links TRBV5-1 with TRBJ2-1, with TRBD2 matching over 7 bases. The CDR3 has 18 residues. Germline CDR1 reads SGHRS; CDR2 reads YFSETQ. V was clipped by 0 bases and J by 7 bases; unmatched bases: 16. The CDR3 sequence is CASSLGYFSGTGRNEQFF. DNA of the CDR3: TGCGCCAGCAGCTTGGGTTATTTCAGCGGGACCGGTAGGAATGAGCAGTTCTTC.

Comment on this clone: A much larger clone differs from this one at a single base, so this may be a read error. The chain couples TRBV6-5 to TRBJ2-7; 8 bases map to TRBD1. V trimming: 0 bases; J trimming: 3 bases; junction bases outside the gene matches: 1. There are 14 residues in the CDR3. Germline V gene lookup returns CDR1 MNHEY and CDR2 SVGAGI. The CDR3 is CASSYSTGVYEQYF. Here the CDR3 DNA reads TGTGCCAGCAGTTACTCGACAGGGGTCTACGAGCAGTACTTC.

The V gene is TRBV27, the J gene TRBJ1-2, with 7 positions matching TRBD1. Germline values: CDR1 MNHEY, CDR2 SMNVEV (reference sequence). CDR3 length equals 16 residues. The V gene end was trimmed by 5 bases and the J gene end by 1 base; junction bases not matched to a gene: 10. CDR3 sequence (DNA): TGTGCCAGCAGTCCGTCTCAGGGGGAATTTAACTATGGCTACACCTTC. It is translated as CASSPSQGEFNYGYTF.

The chain links TRBV19 to TRBJ2-7; D gene unclear. The CDR3 length is 14 residues. V lost 1 base, J lost 1 base, and 8 bases lay in between. Germline V gene sequence: CDR1 LNHDA, CDR2 SQIVND (reference sequence). In DNA form, the CDR3 reads TGTGCCAGTAGTATAGTTACCGGTTCCTACGAGCAGTACTTC. Its translation is CASSIVTGSYEQYF.

This chain uses TRBV5-1 with TRBJ1-4, with 9 bases matching TRBD1. The CDR3 runs to 15 residues. V lost 0 bases to trimming and J lost 6 bases; unmatched junction nucleotides: 3. CDR1 and CDR2 (germline): SGHRS, YFSETQ. CDR3 amino acids: CASSLDRGHDEKLFF. As DNA, the CDR3 is TGCGCCAGCAGCTTGGACAGGGGGCACGATGAAAAACTGTTTTTT.

This chain connects TRBV7-9 to TRBJ1-5; D is ambiguous. Germline V CDR1 and CDR2: SEHNR, FQNEAQ (reference sequence). V was trimmed by 5 bases and J by 5 bases, leaving 19 bases between them. The CDR3 consists of 16 residues. The CDR3 loop is CASSISYGPGDQPQHF. CDR3 sequence (DNA): TGTGCCAGCAGCATAAGTTATGGGCCCGGGGATCAGCCCCAGCATTTT. Full variable domain (remainder filled in from reference TRBV7-9 and TRBJ1-5): DTGVSQNPRHKITKRGQNVTFRCDPISEHNRLYWYRQTLGQGPEFLTYFQNEAQLEKSRLLSDRFSAERPKGSFSTLEIQRTEQGDSAMYLCASSISYGPGDQPQHFGDGTRLSIL.

The chain combines TRBV5-1 with TRBJ1-1; D perhaps matches TRBD1 (6 bases). V was shortened by 1 base and J by 7 bases, with 11 bases between the two germline ends. This CDR3 comprises 13 residues. Per the germline V gene, CDR1 is SGHRS and CDR2 is YFSETQ. The CDR3 here is CASSLLGASEAFF. The CDR3 DNA reads TGCGCCAGCAGCTTGCTGGGGGCCAGTGAAGCTTTCTTT.

This clone was seen a few times. The chain recombines TRBV5-4 with TRBJ1-1; a weak D match, TRBD1 (6 bases). The CDR3 consists of 15 residues. In germline, CDR1 is SGHNT, CDR2 YYREEE (reference sequence). Trimming cost V 0 bases and J 2 bases, with 11 bases left between them. CDR3 sequence (DNA): TGTGCCAGCAGCTTGGAAGGGACAAAAAACACTGAAGCTTTCTTT. It encodes CASSLEGTKNTEAFF.

The V gene is TRBV14, the J gene TRBJ1-2, with D maybe TRBD1 (6 bases). The germline gives CDR1 SGHDN, CDR2 FVKESK. This CDR3 is built from 13 residues. V lost 5 bases, J lost 4 bases, and 11 bases lay in between. Here the CDR3 DNA reads TGTGCCAGCAGCAGGGACATATTCTATGGCTACACCTTC. It codes for CASSRDIFYGYTF.

The V call is TRBV6-6, the J call TRBJ1-1; 9 nucleotides align to TRBD1. Germline V gene sequence: CDR1 MNHNY, CDR2 SVGAGI (reference sequence). There are 16 residues in the CDR3. The junction had 7 bases not matched to a gene; V was cut back by 5 bases and J by 0 bases. DNA of the CDR3: TGTGCCAGCAGTCGAAAACAGGGGGCGGTGAACACTGAAGCTTTCTTT. It translates to CASSRKQGAVNTEAFF.

The chain couples TRBV12-5 to TRBJ2-6; D gene uncertain. Germline V gene sequence: CDR1 LGHNT, CDR2 FRNRAP. Trimming took off 2 bases at V and 16 bases at J, with 12 bases between the two ends. The CDR3 loop spans 12 amino acids. This chain's CDR3 is CASGLLENILTF. For the CDR3, the DNA is TGTGCTAGTGGTTTGCTGGAGAATATTCTGACTTTC.

The rearrangement joins TRBV14 to TRBJ2-7; TRBD1 matches at 7 bases. Germline values: CDR1 SGHDN, CDR2 FVKESK. The CDR3 is 13 amino acids. V trimming: 2 bases; J trimming: 5 bases; junction bases outside the gene matches: 3. The CDR3 is CASSQQRGHEQYF. CDR3 sequence (DNA): TGTGCCAGCAGCCAACAGAGGGGGCACGAGCAGTACTTC.

This chain uses TRBV2 with TRBJ1-2; D gene uncertain. V lost 9 bases and J 6 bases, leaving 11 bases between the germline ends. Germline V gene data show CDR1 as SNHLY and CDR2 as FYNNEI. The CDR3 loop spans 11 amino acids. The CDR3 sequence is CASFGEDGYTF. CDR3 coding DNA: TGTGCCAGTTTCGGTGAGGATGGCTACACCTTC.

The V and J genes are TRBV9 and TRBJ2-1, with TRBD2 matching 8 bases. CDR3 length: 16 amino acids. CDR1 is SGDLS, CDR2 YYNGEE, per germline. V lost 0 bases to trimming and J lost 2 bases; unmatched junction nucleotides: 4. The CDR3 DNA reads TGTGCCAGCAGCGTAGATCTAGCGGGCCCCTACAATGAGCAGTTCTTC. Amino acids: CASSVDLAGPYNEQFF. Full variable domain (missing parts from reference TRBV9 and TRBJ2-1): DSGVTQTPKHLITATGQRVTLRCSPRSGDLSVYWYQQSLDQGLQFLIQYYNGEERAKGNILERFSAQQFPDLHSELNLSSLELGDSALYFCASSVDLAGPYNEQFFGPGTRLTVL.

The gene calls are TRBV28 and TRBJ2-2; maybe TRBD2 (5 bases). Per the germline V gene, CDR1 is MDHEN and CDR2 is SYDVKM. This CDR3 spans 13 amino acids. The V end lost 7 bases, the J end lost 6 bases, and 12 bases lay between the germline ends. In DNA form, the CDR3 reads TGTGCCAGCACCCTTTCGGGGTCCGGGGAGCTGTTTTTT. This encodes CASTLSGSGELFF.

The genes are TRBV11-2 and TRBJ2-1; 11 nucleotides agree with TRBD2. After removal of 4 bases from V and 5 bases from J, the junction contained 4 bases not matched to a gene. The CDR3 runs 15 residues. CDR1 is SGHAT, CDR2 FQNNGV, per germline. The CDR3 coding sequence is TGTGCCAGCAGCTCCGGGACTAGCGGTAACAATGAGCAGTTCTTC. This codes for CASSSGTSGNNEQFF.

The chain recombines TRBV7-9 with TRBJ1-5, with unresolved D. V lost 1 base to trimming and J lost 15 bases, with 13 bases between them. CDR1 SEHNR and CDR2 FQNEAQ come from the germline V gene (reference sequence). The CDR3 consists of 12 residues. The CDR3 coding sequence is TGTGCCAGCAGCTTAGACCAGGCTCCGCCGCATTTT. Translated, it gives CASSLDQAPPHF.

The chain joins TRBV7-9 to TRBJ1-4; 7 nucleotides match TRBD1. The J segment lost 7 bases and the V segment lost 4 bases, leaving 6 bases of the junction unmatched. CDR1 SEHNR and CDR2 FQNEAQ come from the germline V gene (reference sequence). This CDR3 is built from 14 residues. CDR3 nucleotides: TGTGCCAGCAGCTCTCCGGGACAGCCTGAAAAACTGTTTTTT. It specifies CASSSPGQPEKLFF.

J is TRBJ2-1 and V is TRBV7-3, with a tentative D call TRBD1 (5 bases). From germline, CDR1 is SGHTA and CDR2 FQGTGA. V was pared by 2 bases and J by 0 bases, with 8 bases between. This CDR3 is built from 15 residues. Here the CDR3 reads CASSLGALSYNEQFF. CDR3 coding DNA: TGTGCCAGCAGCTTAGGGGCCCTCTCCTACAATGAGCAGTTCTTC.

The rearrangement links TRBV7-9 to TRBJ1-3; D not certain. The CDR3 spans 16 residues. CDR1 and CDR2 from the germline V gene are SEHNR and FQNEAQ (reference sequence). V was shortened by 7 bases and J by 2 bases, with 18 bases between the two germline ends. In nucleotides, the CDR3 is TGTGCCAGCACCTTTCTCCGCCGGCAGGCTGGAAACACCATATATTTT. The encoded protein is CASTFLRRQAGNTIYF. The whole variable domain, filled in from reference TRBV7-9 and TRBJ1-3, reads DTGVSQNPRHKITKRGQNVTFRCDPISEHNRLYWYRQTLGQGPEFLTYFQNEAQLEKSRLLSDRFSAERPKGSFSTLEIQRTEQGDSAMYLCASTFLRRQAGNTIYFGEGSWLTVV.

The V call is TRBV4-3, the J call TRBJ1-6; 12 bases agree with TRBD1. After removal of 2 bases from V and 10 bases from J, the junction contained 3 bases not matched to a gene. The V gene's germline CDR1 is LGHNA and CDR2 YSLEER. This CDR3 has 15 amino acids. The CDR3 spells CASSQRDRGRSPLHF. CDR3 coding DNA: TGCGCCAGCAGCCAACGGGACAGGGGGCGATCACCCCTCCACTTT.